This T cell receptor (beta chain) derives from a study of cytomegalovirus exposure and HLA in healthy donors. Study at large: Early on, a data release was issued that held 80 million or so unique TCRs from HLA-typed donors. For the roughly 400 genotyped donors, approximately 82% fell within the Caucasian-associated ancestry cluster.

This CDR3 has 15 residues. Per germline, CDR1 SNHLY and CDR2 FYNNEI. As concerns this clone: One junction end does not reproduce the germline sequence, and a read error may be involved.

Amplification used 60 Vbeta primers and 13 Jbeta primers. This table comes from immunoSEQ multiplex PCR, and its TCRdb copy is limited to in-frame clones, with some not included. The sample comprises approximately 150,000 clones, 75% of which are singletons, and around 11% rests with the top ten. Sequencing was performed on PBMCs. This sequence was found in a man in his late teens or twenties in good health and CMV-seropositive. The rearrangement uses TRBV2 and TRBJ1-5, with 10 positions matching TRBD1. In DNA form, the CDR3 reads TGTTCCAGCAGAAGACAGGGGGCTATTTATCAGCCCCAGCATTTT. Translated: CSSRRQGAIYQPQHF.